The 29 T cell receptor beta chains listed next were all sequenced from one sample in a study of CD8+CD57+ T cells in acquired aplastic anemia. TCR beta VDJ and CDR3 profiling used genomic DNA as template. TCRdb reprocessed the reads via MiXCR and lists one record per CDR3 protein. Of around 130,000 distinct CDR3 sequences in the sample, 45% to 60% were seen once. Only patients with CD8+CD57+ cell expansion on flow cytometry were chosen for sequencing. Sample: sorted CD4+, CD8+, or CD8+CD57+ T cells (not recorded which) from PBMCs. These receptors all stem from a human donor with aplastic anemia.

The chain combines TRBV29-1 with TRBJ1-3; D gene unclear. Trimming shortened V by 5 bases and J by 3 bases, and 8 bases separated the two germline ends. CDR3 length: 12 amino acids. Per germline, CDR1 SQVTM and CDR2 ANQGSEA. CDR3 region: CSVREVGNTIYF. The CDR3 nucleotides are TGCAGCGTTAGGGAGGTTGGAAACACCATATATTTT.

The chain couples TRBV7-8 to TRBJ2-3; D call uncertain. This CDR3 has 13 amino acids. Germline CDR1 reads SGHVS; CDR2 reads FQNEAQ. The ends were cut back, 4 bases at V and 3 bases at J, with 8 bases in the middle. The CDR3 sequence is CASSSYGTDTQYF. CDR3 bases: TGTGCCAGCAGCTCGTACGGGACAGATACGCAGTATTTT.

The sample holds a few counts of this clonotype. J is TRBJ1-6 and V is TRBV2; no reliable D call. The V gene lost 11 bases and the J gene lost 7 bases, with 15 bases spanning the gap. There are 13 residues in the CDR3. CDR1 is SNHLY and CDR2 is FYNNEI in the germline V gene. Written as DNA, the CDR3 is TGTGCCTGCGGGTTCGGCGGGAATTCACCCCTCCACTTT. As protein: CACGFGGNSPLHF.

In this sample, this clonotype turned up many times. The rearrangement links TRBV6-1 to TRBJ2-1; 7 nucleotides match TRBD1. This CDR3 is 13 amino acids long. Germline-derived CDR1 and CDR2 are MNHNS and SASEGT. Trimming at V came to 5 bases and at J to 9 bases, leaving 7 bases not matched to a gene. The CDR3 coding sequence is TGTGCCAGCAGTCGCGGACAGGCTGGTGAGCAGTTCTTC. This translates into CASSRGQAGEQFF.

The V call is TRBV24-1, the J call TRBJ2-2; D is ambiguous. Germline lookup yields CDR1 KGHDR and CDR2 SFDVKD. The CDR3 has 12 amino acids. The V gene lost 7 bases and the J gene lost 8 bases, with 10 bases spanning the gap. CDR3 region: CATRDSTGELFF. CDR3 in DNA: TGTGCCACCAGGGATAGCACAGGGGAGCTGTTTTTT.

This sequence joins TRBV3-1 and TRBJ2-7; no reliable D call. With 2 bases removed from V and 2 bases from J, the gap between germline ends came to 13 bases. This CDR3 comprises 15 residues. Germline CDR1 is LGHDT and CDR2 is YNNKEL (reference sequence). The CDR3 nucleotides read TGTGCCAGCAGCCAAAGACCGCAGGATGCCTACGAGCAGTACTTC. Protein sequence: CASSQRPQDAYEQYF.

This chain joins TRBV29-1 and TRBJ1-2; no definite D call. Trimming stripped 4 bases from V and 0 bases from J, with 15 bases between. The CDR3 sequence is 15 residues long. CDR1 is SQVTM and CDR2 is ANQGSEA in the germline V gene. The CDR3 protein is CSVVDSSGANYGYTF. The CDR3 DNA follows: TGCAGCGTTGTTGATTCGTCGGGCGCTAACTATGGCTACACCTTC.

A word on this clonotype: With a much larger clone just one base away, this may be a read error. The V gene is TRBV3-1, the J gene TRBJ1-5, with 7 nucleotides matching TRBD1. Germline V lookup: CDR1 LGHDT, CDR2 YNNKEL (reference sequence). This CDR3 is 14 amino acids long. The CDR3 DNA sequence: TGTGCCGGCAGCCAAGGGACAGGCAATCAGCCCCAGCATTTT. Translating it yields CAGSQGTGNQPQHF.

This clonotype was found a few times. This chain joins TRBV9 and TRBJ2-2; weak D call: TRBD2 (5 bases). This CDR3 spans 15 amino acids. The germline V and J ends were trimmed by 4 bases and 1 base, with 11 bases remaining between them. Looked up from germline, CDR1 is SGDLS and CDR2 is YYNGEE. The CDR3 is CASSSLGRNTGELFF. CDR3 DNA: TGTGCCAGCAGCTCCCTGGGGAGGAACACCGGGGAGCTGTTTTTT.

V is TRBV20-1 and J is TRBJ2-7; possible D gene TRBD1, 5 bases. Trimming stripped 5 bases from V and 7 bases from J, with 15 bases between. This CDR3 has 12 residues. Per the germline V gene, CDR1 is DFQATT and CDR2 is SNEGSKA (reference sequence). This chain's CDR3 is CSALGVLREQYF. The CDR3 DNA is TGCAGTGCTTTAGGGGTCTTGAGGGAGCAGTACTTC.

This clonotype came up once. CDR3 sequence: CASSLDTGTEAFF. CDR3 coding DNA: TGTGCCAGCAGCTTAGATACGGGCACTGAAGCTTTCTTT. The gene calls are TRBV7-2 and TRBJ1-1, with D unresolved. The CDR3 extends over 13 amino acids. Trimming cost V 1 base and J 4 bases, with 7 bases left between them. Germline V gene sequence: CDR1 SGHTA, CDR2 FQGNSA.

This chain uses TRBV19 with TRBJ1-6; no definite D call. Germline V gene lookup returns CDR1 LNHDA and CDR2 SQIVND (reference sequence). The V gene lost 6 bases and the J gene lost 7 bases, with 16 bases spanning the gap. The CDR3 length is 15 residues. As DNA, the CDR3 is TGTGCCAGTAGCCCTAGGGAGGGCACCAATTCACCCCTCCACTTT. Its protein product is CASSPREGTNSPLHF.

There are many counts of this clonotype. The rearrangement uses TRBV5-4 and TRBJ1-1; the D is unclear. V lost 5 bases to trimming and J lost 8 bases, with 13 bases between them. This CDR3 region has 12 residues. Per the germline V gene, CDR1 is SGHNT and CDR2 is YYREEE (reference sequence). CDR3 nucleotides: TGTGCCAGCAGTATCCGTTTATCGGAAGCTTTCTTT. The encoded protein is CASSIRLSEAFF.

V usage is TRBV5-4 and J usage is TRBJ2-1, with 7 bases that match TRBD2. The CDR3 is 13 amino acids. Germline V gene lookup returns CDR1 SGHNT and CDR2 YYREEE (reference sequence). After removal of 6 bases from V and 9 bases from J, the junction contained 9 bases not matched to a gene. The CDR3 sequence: CASNFGEGSEQFF. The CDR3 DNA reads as TGTGCCAGCAACTTCGGGGAGGGCAGTGAGCAGTTCTTC.

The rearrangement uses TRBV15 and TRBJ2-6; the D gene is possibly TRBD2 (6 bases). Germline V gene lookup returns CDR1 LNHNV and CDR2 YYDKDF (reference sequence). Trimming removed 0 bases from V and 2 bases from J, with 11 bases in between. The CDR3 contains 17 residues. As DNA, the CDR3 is TGTGCCACCAGCAGAGATGGAGGGAGCACTGGGGCCAACGTCCTGACTTTC. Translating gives CATSRDGGSTGANVLTF.

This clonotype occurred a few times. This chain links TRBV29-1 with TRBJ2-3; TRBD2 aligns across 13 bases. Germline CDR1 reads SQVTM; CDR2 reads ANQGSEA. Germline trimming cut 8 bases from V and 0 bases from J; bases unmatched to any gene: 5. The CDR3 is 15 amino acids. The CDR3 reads CSQGLAGTSTDTQYF. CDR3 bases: TGCAGCCAGGGACTAGCGGGGACTAGCACAGATACGCAGTATTTT.

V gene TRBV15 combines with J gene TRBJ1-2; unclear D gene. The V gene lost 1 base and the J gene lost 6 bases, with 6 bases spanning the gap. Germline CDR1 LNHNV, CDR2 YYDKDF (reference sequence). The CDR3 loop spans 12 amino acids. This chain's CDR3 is CATSRGQDGYTF. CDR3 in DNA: TGTGCCACCAGCAGAGGGCAGGATGGCTACACCTTC.

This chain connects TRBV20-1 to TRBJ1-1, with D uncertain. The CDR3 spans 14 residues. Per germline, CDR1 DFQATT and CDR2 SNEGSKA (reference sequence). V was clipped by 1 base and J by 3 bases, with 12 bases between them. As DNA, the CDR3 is TGCAGTGCTAGAGTGGGGAAACGGGACACTGAAGCTTTCTTT. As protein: CSARVGKRDTEAFF.

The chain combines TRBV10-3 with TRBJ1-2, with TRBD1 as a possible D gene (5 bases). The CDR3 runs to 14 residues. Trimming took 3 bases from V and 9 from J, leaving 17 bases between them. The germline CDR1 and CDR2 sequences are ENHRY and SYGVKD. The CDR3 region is CAISDYGTQSRYTF. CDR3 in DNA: TGTGCCATCAGTGACTACGGGACGCAGTCCCGCTACACCTTC.

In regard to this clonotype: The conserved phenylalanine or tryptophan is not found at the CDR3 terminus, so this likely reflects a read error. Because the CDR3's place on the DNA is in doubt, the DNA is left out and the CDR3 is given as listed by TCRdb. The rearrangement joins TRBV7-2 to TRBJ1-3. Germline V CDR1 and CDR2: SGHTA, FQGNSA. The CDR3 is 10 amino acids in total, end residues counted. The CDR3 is CASSLWAGGP.

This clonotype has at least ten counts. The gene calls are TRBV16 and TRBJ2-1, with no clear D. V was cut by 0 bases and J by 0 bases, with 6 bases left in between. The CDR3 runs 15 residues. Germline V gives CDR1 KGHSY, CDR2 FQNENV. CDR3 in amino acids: CASSQSSSSYNEQFF. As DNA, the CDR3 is TGTGCCAGCAGCCAATCTTCGAGCTCCTACAATGAGCAGTTCTTC. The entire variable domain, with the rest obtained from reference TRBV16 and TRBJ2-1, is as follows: GEEVAQTPKHLVRGEGQKAKLYCAPIKGHSYVFWYQQVLKNEFKFLISFQNENVFDETGMPKERFSAKCLPNSPCSLEIQATKLEDSAVYFCASSQSSSSYNEQFFGPGTRLTVL.

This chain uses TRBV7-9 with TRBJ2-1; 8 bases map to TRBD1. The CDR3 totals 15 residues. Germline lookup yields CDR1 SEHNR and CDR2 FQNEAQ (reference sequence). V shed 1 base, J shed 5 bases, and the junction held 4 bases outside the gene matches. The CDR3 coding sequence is TGTGCCAGCAGCTTAGGGCCAGGGGGCCACAATGAGCAGTTCTTC. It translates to CASSLGPGGHNEQFF.

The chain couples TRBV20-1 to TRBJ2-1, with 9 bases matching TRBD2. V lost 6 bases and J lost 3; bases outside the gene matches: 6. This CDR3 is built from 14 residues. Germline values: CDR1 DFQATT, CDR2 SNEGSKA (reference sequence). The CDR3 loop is CSAPRGGDYNEQFF. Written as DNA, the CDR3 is TGCAGTGCACCGCGGGGGGGCGACTACAATGAGCAGTTCTTC.

CDR3 region: CASSGRGLSGNTIYF. CDR3 DNA sequence: TGTGCCAGCAGCGGACGAGGGCTATCTGGAAACACCATATATTTT. The chain recombines TRBV9 with TRBJ1-3; D is uncertain. Trimming removed 3 bases at V and 1 base at J, with 11 bases between. Looked up from germline, CDR1 is SGDLS and CDR2 is YYNGEE. This CDR3 comprises 15 residues.

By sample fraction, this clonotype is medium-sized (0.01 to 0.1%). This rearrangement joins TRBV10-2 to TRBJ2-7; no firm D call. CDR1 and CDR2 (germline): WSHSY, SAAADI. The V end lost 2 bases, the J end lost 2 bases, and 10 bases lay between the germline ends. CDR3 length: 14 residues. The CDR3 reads CASSENLAPYEQYF. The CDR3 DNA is TGCGCCAGCAGTGAGAACTTAGCTCCCTACGAGCAGTACTTC.

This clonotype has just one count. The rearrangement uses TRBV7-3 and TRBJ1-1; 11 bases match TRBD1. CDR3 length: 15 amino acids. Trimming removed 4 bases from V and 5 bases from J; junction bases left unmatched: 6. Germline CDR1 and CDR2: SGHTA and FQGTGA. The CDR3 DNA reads TGTGCCAGCAGCTCCGGGACAGGGGGGCGAACTGAAGCTTTCTTT. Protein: CASSSGTGGRTEAFF.

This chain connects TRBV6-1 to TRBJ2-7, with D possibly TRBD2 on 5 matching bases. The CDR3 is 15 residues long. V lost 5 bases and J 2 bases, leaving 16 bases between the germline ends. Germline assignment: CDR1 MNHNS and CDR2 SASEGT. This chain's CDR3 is CASSRYLEGAYEQYF. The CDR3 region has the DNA TGTGCCAGCAGTCGTTACCTAGAGGGAGCCTACGAGCAGTACTTC.

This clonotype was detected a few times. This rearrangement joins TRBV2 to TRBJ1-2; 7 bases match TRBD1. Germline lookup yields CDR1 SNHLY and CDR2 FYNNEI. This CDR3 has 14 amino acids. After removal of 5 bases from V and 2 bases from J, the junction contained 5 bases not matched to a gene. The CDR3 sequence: CASSRDSENYGYTF. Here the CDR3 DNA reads TGTGCCAGCAGTCGGGACAGTGAAAACTATGGCTACACCTTC.

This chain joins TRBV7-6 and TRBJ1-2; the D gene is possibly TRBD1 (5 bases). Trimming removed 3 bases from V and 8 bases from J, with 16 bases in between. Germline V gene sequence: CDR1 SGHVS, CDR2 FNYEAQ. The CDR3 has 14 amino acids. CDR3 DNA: TGTGCCAGCAGCTTGGGGTCCGGGACGTCCGGCTACACCTTC. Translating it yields CASSLGSGTSGYTF.